The 8 T cell receptor beta chains below all came from one sample that was sequenced in a study of blood T cell repertoires in COVID-19. Profiling relied on immunoSEQ multiplex PCR, and the TCRdb table lists in-frame clones only, not all of them. There are 250,000 to 300,000 clones in the sample; roughly nine tenths occur only once, and roughly 2.2% lies in the top ten. What was sequenced was peripheral blood. These TCRs come from a man in his fifties or sixties with acute or convalescent COVID-19.

A word on this clone: At the DNA level, this CDR3 is encoded by other sequences in the same sample as well. The CDR3 DNA reads as TGTGCCAGTAGCGGGGGGGCCGTGGGCACAGATACGCAGTATTTT. It is translated as CASSGGAVGTDTQYF. The gene calls are TRBV19 and TRBJ2-3; TRBD2 matches at 8 bases. The CDR3 runs 15 residues. Germline loops: CDR1 LNHDA, CDR2 SQIVND (reference sequence). Trimming cost V 6 bases and J 1 base; bases outside gene matches: 6. Based on the CDR3 plus reference TRBV19 and TRBJ2-3, the full variable domain is DGGITQSPKYLFRKEGQNVTLSCEQNLNHDAMYWYRQDPGQGLRLIYYSQIVNDFQKGDIAEGYSVSREKKESFPLTVTSAQKNPTAFYLCASSGGAVGTDTQYFGPGTRLTVL.

On this clone itself: The sample carries other DNA sequences with the same CDR3. The V and J genes are TRBV30 and TRBJ1-1, with D unclear. The CDR3 has 13 amino acids. Trimming shortened V by 0 bases and J by 1 base, and 6 bases separated the two germline ends. Germline CDR1 is GTSNPN and CDR2 is SVGIG (reference sequence). The CDR3 DNA sequence: TGTGCCTGGAGTGTACTTGGGAACACTGAAGCTTTCTTT. Translated, it gives CAWSVLGNTEAFF.

Turning to this clone: This same CDR3 is encoded by further DNA sequences in the sample. This rearrangement joins TRBV5-6 to TRBJ2-7; a weak D match, TRBD2 (5 bases). CDR3 size: 13 residues. V lost 1 base and J 0 bases, leaving 5 bases between the germline ends. Germline CDR1 is SGHDT and CDR2 is YYEEEE. The CDR3 is CASSLRGSYEQYF. CDR3 bases: TGTGCCAGCAGCTTGCGGGGCTCCTACGAGCAGTACTTC.

The sample holds one count of this clone. The rearrangement joins TRBV20-1 to TRBJ2-3, with D possibly matching TRBD2 (6 bases). Germline assignment: CDR1 DFQATT and CDR2 SNEGSKA (reference sequence). This CDR3 has 14 residues. The germline V and J ends were trimmed by 3 bases and 4 bases, with 14 bases remaining between them. The CDR3 coding sequence is TGCAGTGCTAGTGTCCCGGGAGTCCCAGATACGCAGTATTTT. It is translated as CSASVPGVPDTQYF.

The genes are TRBV11-2 and TRBJ1-1; the D gene is possibly TRBD1 (6 bases). The V and J ends lost 8 bases and 3 bases respectively, with 13 bases between them. CDR1 and CDR2 (germline): SGHAT, FQNNGV. The CDR3 spans 13 residues. Here the CDR3 DNA reads TGTGCCAGCGGAGGACAGTTTCACACTGAAGCTTTCTTT. This gives the protein CASGGQFHTEAFF.

The rearrangement links TRBV10-3 to TRBJ1-3; perhaps TRBD1 as D (6 bases). The CDR3 contains 13 residues. Germline CDR1 ENHRY, CDR2 SYGVKD. The V gene lost 10 bases and the J gene lost 4 bases, with 14 bases spanning the gap. The chain's CDR3 is CATRTEAGNTIYF. Written as DNA, the CDR3 is TGTGCCACCCGGACAGAAGCGGGAAACACCATATATTTT.

The genes are TRBV11-2 and TRBJ2-3; 8 nucleotides align to TRBD2. The length of the CDR3 is 17 residues. CDR1 and CDR2 (germline): SGHAT, FQNNGV. V shed 0 bases and J 6 bases; nucleotides not matched to a gene: 11. CDR3 bases: TGTGCCAGCAGCTTAGATCTTAACGGGGGGGCGTGGGATACGCAGTATTTT. Amino acids: CASSLDLNGGAWDTQYF.

V gene TRBV5-1 combines with J gene TRBJ2-2; 9 bases fit TRBD2. The germline V gene encodes CDR1 SGHRS and CDR2 YFSETQ. With 6 bases clipped from V and 8 bases from J, the junction kept 11 bases outside the gene matches. The CDR3 extends over 15 amino acids. The CDR3 DNA reads as TGCGCCAGCAAGTGGACTAGCGCAGGAGGGGGGGAGCTGTTTTTT. Translation: CASKWTSAGGGELFF.